This entry concerns a single TCR beta chain. The data were taken from a study of blood T cell repertoires in COVID-19. Study context: Both acute and convalescent COVID-19 samples were obtained from the United States, Italy and Spain. Sample material is recorded as cDNA or gDNA derived from T cells, B-cell-depleted T cells, or PBMCs.

Germline V gene sequence: CDR1 SGHRS, CDR2 YFSETQ. With 7 bases removed from V and 5 bases from J, the gap between germline ends came to 7 bases. The CDR3 is made up of 10 amino acids. Authors' analysis steps: Amplifying reference gene primers gave estimates of nucleated cell counts. Data came from immunoSEQ multiplex PCR; TCRdb stores just in-frame clones and leaves some out. V and J calls and clone size are copied from that table; D and trimming were computed from the DNA. The sample includes about 170,000 clones, 85% to 95% of them seen just once. This TCR was sampled from a woman aged 45-65 years with acute or convalescent COVID-19. Input material: peripheral blood. V usage is TRBV5-1 and J usage is TRBJ2-7; weak D call: TRBD1 (5 bases). CDR3 amino acids: CASLGDEQYF. Written as DNA, the CDR3 is TGCGCCAGCTTAGGGGACGAGCAGTACTTC. Looking up the rest from reference TRBV5-1 and TRBJ2-7 gives the full variable domain: KAGVTQTPRYLIKTRGQQVTLSCSPISGHRSVSWYQQTPGQGLQFLFEYFSETQRNKGNFPGRFSGRQFSNSRSEMNVSTLELGDSALYLCASLGDEQYFGPGTRLTVT.